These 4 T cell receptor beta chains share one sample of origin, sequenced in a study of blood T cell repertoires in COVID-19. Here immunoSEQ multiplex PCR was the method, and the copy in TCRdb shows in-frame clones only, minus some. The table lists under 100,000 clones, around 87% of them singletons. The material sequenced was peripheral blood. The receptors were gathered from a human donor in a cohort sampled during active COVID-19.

This chain's CDR3 is CASSFQGLNEQYF. The DNA of the CDR3 is TGTGCCAGCAGCTTCCAGGGCTTAAACGAGCAGTACTTC. The chain is built from TRBV11-3 and TRBJ2-7, with D maybe TRBD1 (5 bases). V lost 3 bases and J lost 5, with 11 bases in between. The CDR3 is 13 amino acids. Germline V gene data show CDR1 as SGHNT and CDR2 as YENEEA. The full variable domain, with the rest looked up from reference TRBV11-3 and TRBJ2-7, is EAGVVQSPRYKIIEKKQPVAFWCNPISGHNTLYWYLQNLGQGPELLIRYENEEAVDDSQLPKDRFSAERLKGVDSTLKIQPAELGDSAVYLCASSFQGLNEQYFGPGTRLTVT.

CDR3 in DNA: TGTGCCAGCGGTTCTTTTCCGGGACAGGGATCGTCTGGCTACACCTTC. It encodes CASGSFPGQGSSGYTF. The V gene is TRBV6-5, the J gene TRBJ1-2, with 9 bases identical to TRBD1. Trimming at V came to 8 bases and at J to 7 bases, leaving 17 bases not matched to a gene. The germline CDR1 and CDR2 sequences are MNHEY and SVGAGI. The CDR3 is 16 residues long.

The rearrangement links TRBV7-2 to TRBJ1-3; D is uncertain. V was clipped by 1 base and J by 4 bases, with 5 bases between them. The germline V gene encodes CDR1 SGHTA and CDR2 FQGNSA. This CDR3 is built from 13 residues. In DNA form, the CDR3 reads TGTGCCAGCAGCTTAGGGCCGGGAAACACCATATATTTT. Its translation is CASSLGPGNTIYF.

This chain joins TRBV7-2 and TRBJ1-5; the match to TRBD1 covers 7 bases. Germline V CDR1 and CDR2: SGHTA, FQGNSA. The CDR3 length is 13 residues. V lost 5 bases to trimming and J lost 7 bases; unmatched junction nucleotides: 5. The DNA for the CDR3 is TGTGCCAGCAGCCAGGGGGGTAGCCAGCCCCAGCATTTT. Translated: CASSQGGSQPQHF.